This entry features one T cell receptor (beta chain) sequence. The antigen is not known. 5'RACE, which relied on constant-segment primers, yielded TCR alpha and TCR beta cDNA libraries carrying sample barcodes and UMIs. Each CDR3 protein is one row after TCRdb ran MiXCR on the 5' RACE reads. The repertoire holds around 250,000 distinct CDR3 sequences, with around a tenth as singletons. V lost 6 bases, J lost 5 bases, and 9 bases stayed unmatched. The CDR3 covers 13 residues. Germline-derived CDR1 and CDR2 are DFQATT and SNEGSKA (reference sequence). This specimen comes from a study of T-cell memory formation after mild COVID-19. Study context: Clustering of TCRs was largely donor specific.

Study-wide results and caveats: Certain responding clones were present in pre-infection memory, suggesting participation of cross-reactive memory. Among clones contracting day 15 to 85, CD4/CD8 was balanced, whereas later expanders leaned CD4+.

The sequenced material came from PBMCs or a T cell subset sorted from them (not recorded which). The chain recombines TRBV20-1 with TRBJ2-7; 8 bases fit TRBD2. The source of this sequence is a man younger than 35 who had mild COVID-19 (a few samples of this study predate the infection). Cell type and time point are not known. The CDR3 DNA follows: TGCAGTGCAAACGGACTAGCTCTGAACGAGCAGTACTTC. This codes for CSANGLALNEQYF.